This is a list of T cell receptor beta chains from one sample in a study of CD8 T cells in Susac syndrome. TCRdb re-called the immunoSEQ multiplex PCR reads through MiXCR, storing one row per CDR3 protein. This table has around 45,000 distinct CDR3 sequences, over 85% appearing once. Sequenced input: CD8+ T cells from PBMCs. The receptors shown here come from a human donor in good health. Both conserved end residues are part of each CDR3. The D gene is left open where the match is weak.

v_call	d_call	j_call	cdr3_aa	cdr3_nt
TRBV2	NA	TRBJ2-7	CASSTPINYEQYF	TGTGCCAGCAGCACTCCGATAAACTACGAGCAGTACTTC
TRBV28	TRBD1	TRBJ2-7	CASTRTGTGTPEQYF	TGTGCCAGCACCCGAACCGGGACAGGGACGCCCGAGCAGTACTTC
TRBV6-5	NA	TRBJ2-7	CASSNGDTYEQYF	TGTGCCAGCAGTAACGGCGACACCTACGAGCAGTACTTC
TRBV29-1	NA	TRBJ2-2	CSVPRDTGELFF	TGCAGCGTCCCGAGGGACACCGGGGAGCTGTTTTTT
TRBV7-9	NA	TRBJ1-1	CASSSNAVTNTEAFF	TGTGCCAGCAGCTCGAATGCGGTAACGAACACTGAAGCTTTCTTT
TRBV19	TRBD1	TRBJ2-7	CATSTGAEQYF	TGTGCCACCTCGACAGGGGCCGAGCAGTACTTC
TRBV6-5	NA	TRBJ2-1	CASKTGTLDNEQFF	TGTGCCAGCAAAACCGGGACGCTGGACAATGAGCAGTTCTTC
TRBV27	NA	TRBJ2-7	CASSAGTNFYEQYF	TGTGCCAGCAGTGCCGGGACAAACTTTTACGAGCAGTACTTC
TRBV28	NA	TRBJ2-7	CASSPGANEQYF	TGTGCCAGCAGCCCAGGGGCTAACGAGCAGTACTTC
TRBV5-6	TRBD1	TRBJ1-5	CASSLGQGVGQPQHF	TGTGCCAGCAGCTTGGGACAGGGGGTCGGTCAGCCCCAGCATTTT
TRBV27	TRBD1	TRBJ2-2	CASSKSPGQGAGELFF	TGTGCCAGCAGTAAAAGCCCGGGACAGGGGGCCGGGGAGCTGTTTTTT